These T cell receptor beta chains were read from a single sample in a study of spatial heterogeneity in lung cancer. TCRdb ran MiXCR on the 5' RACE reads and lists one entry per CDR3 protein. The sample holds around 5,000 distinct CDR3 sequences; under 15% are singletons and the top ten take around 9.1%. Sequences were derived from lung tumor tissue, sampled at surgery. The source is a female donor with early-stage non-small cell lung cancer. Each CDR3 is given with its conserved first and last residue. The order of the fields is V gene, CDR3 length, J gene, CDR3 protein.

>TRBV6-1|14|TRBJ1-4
CASKGDRRNEKLFF
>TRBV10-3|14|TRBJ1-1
CAISYDSLGTEAFF
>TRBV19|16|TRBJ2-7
CASSIHPTQGTYEQYF
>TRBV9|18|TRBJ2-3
CASSTTSGGLSSTDTQYF
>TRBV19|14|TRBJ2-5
CASSNLAGAETQYF
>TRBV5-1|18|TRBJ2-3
CASSPAGTSGGSTDTQYF
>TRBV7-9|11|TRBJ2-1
CASSSYREQFF
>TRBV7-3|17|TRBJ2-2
CASSPRVGTGYTGELFF
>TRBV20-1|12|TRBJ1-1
CSASGQLLEAFF
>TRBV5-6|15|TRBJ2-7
CASSPRTGWDYEQYF
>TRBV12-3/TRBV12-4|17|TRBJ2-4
CASSFGTSEERKNIQYF
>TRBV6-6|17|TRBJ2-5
CASTSRTSGGAKETQYF
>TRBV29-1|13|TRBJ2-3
CSLEGGSTDTQYF
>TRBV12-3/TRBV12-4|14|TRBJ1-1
CASSLSVGNTEAFF